Following are 3 T cell receptor beta chains from one sample sequenced in a study of somatic mutations in cytotoxic T cells in rheumatoid arthritis (dated by TCRdb to between 2016 and 2019). The library relied on the immunoSEQ multiplex PCR assay. TCRdb stores this immuneACCESS table with in-frame sequences only. Part of the clones is absent; in the studies checked, under half of the shortfall reflects unresolved V genes, and no reason is known for the rest. A total of approximately 20,000 clones appear in this sample, 85% to 90% of them only once. The biggest ten clones account for roughly 15% of the sample. Sequenced: CD8+ T cells sorted from blood. These receptors originate from a man aged 40-50 years in good health.

This chain uses TRBV4-3 with TRBJ2-1, with 7 bases that match TRBD2. Germline values: CDR1 LGHNA, CDR2 YSLEER. Germline trimming cut 3 bases from V and 2 bases from J; bases unmatched to any gene: 7. This CDR3 is built from 16 residues. The CDR3 loop reads CASSQEVGGAYNEQFF. The DNA for the CDR3 is TGCGCCAGCAGCCAGGAGGTGGGGGGGGCCTACAATGAGCAGTTCTTC.

The chain couples TRBV7-9 to TRBJ2-1; 9 bases agree with TRBD1. The CDR3 is 15 residues long. The trim removed 3 bases at V and 12 bases at J, leaving 12 bases unmatched. In germline, CDR1 is SEHNR, CDR2 FQNEAQ (reference sequence). CDR3 in amino acids: CASSFSRTGESGQFF. In DNA, the CDR3 is TGTGCCAGCAGCTTCAGTAGGACAGGGGAATCTGGGCAGTTCTTC. Full variable domain (remainder filled in from reference TRBV7-9 and TRBJ2-1): DTGVSQNPRHKITKRGQNVTFRCDPISEHNRLYWYRQTLGQGPEFLTYFQNEAQLEKSRLLSDRFSAERPKGSFSTLEIQRTEQGDSAMYLCASSFSRTGESGQFFGPGTRLTVL.

The rearrangement uses TRBV5-4 and TRBJ2-1; possible D gene TRBD2, 6 bases. CDR1 is SGHNT, CDR2 YYREEE, per germline (reference sequence). Trimming took off 6 bases at V and 7 bases at J, with 14 bases between the two ends. The CDR3 runs to 13 residues. This CDR3 reads CASTGGPGNEQFF. The CDR3 DNA is TGTGCCAGCACCGGAGGGCCGGGAAATGAGCAGTTCTTC.